This TCR beta chain was obtained from a study of breast tumors, draining lymph nodes, adjacent tissues. Samples came from axillary lymph nodes draining the breast cancer. This clonotype was recorded many times. Its antigen is not identified. The trim removed 4 bases at V and 8 bases at J, leaving 11 bases unmatched. The CDR3 runs to 17 residues. Germline values: CDR1 SGHRS, CDR2 YFSETQ. General study results and limits: Compared with basal-like, luminal-like tumors shared significantly more repertoire with nontumor tissue. The data were judged consistent with most tumor T cells coming from lymph node and expanding in tumor. That most tumor T cells come from lymph nodes remained unproven. Tumor TCR diversity was below lymph nodes but above nontumor tissue.

TCRdb reprocessed the multiplex PCR reads with MiXCR, giving one entry per CDR3 protein. The profile covers over 200,000 distinct CDR3 sequences, with less than 40% appearing a single time and 1.2% to 1.5% taken by the ten largest. The clonotype was recovered from a female donor with breast cancer. Some clones in this sample may be carry-over from other donors' samples. The sequenced material came from axillary lymph node tissue. This chain uses TRBV5-1 with TRBJ2-1; 14 bases match TRBD2. CDR3 in DNA: TGCGCCAGCAGCCAGGGACTAGCGGGAGTAGTAGGGTATGAGCAGTTCTTC. Its protein product is CASSQGLAGVVGYEQFF.